What follows describes a single T cell receptor (beta chain). The data originate from a study of blood T cell repertoires in COVID-19. Study-level background: The United States, Italy and Spain were the sources of the acute and convalescent COVID-19 samples.

The data were produced by immunoSEQ multiplex PCR, yet TCRdb's version contains in-frame clones alone and is incomplete. The table shows around 340,000 clones, with more than 70% occurring only once. The V gene lost 4 bases and the J gene lost 10 bases, with 9 bases spanning the gap. The CDR3 is made up of 11 amino acids. From germline, CDR1 is SGDLS and CDR2 YYNGEE. The rearrangement links TRBV9 to TRBJ2-1; tentatively, D is TRBD2 (5 bases). The TCR originated in a woman aged 55 to 70 with COVID-19, enrolled during active disease. Source material: peripheral blood. The CDR3 sequence: CASSPGGEQFF. In DNA form, the CDR3 reads TGTGCCAGCAGCCCCGGCGGGGAGCAGTTCTTC.